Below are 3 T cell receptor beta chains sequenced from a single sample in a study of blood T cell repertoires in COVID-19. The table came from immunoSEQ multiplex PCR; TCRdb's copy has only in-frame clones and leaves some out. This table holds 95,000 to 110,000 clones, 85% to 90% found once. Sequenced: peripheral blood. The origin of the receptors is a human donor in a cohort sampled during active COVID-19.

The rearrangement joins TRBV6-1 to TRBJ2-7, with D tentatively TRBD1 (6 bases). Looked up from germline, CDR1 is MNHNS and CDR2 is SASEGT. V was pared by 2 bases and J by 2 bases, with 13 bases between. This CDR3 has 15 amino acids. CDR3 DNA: TGTGCCAGCAGTGAAAGGGATGGGGGCCCCTACGAGCAGTACTTC. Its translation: CASSERDGGPYEQYF.

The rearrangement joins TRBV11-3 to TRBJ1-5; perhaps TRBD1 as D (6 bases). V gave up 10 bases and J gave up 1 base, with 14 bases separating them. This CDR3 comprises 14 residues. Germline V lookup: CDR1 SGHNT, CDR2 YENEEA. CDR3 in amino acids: CATPRGLSNQPQHF. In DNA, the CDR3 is TGTGCCACCCCCAGGGGCTTGAGCAATCAGCCCCAGCATTTT.

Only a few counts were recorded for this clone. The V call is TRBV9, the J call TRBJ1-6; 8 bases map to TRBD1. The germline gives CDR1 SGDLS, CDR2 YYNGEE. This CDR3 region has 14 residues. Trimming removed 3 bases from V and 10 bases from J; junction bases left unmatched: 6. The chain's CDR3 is CASSATGVRSPLHF. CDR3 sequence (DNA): TGTGCCAGCAGCGCGACAGGGGTGCGCTCACCCCTCCACTTT.